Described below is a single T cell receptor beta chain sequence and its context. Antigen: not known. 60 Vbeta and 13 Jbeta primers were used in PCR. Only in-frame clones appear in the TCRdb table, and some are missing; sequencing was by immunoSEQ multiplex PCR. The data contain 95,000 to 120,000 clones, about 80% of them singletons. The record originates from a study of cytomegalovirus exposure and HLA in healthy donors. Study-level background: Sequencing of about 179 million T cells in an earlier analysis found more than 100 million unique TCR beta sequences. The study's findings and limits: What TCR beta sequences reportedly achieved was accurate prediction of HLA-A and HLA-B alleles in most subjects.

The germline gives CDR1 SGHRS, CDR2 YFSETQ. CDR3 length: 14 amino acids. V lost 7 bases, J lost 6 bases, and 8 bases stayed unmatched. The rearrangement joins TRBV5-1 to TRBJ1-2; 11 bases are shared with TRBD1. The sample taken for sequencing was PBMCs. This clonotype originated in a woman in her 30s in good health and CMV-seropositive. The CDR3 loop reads CASGGQGAVNGYTF. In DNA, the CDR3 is TGCGCCAGCGGAGGACAGGGGGCAGTTAATGGCTACACCTTC.